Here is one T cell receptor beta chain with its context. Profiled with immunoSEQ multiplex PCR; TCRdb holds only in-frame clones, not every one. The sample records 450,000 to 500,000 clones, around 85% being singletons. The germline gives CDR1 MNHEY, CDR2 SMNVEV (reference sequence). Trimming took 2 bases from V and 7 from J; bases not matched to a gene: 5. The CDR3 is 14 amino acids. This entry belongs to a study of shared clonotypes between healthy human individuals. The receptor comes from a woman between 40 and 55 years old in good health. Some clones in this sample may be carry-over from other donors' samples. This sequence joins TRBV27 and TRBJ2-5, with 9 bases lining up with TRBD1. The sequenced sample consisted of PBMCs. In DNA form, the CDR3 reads TGTGCCAGCAGTTTAGTTGACAGGGGGGGGACCCAGTACTTC. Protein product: CASSLVDRGGTQYF.